This is a list of T cell receptor beta chains from one sample in a study of T-cell memory formation after mild COVID-19. TCRdb ran MiXCR on the 5' RACE reads and lists one entry per CDR3 protein. The data contain a few hundred thousand distinct CDR3 sequences, 20% of them singletons. The sequencing input was PBMCs or a T cell subset sorted from them (not recorded which). The receptors here all came from a man between 18 and 35 years old who had mild COVID-19 (a few samples of this study predate the infection). Cell type and time point are not known. The CDR3 runs from the conserved cysteine through the conserved F or W. D genes are given only for firm matches. Clone size is shown for a subset of rows, as once, few, many or a class of expanded clone.

cdr3_aa cdr3_nt v_call d_call clone_size j_call
CASSVDPGGTDTQYF TGTGCCAGCAGCGTAGATCCGGGGGGCACAGATACGCAGTATTTT TRBV9 . many TRBJ2-3
CASRERRGNQPQHF TGTGCCAGCAGAGAACGCCGGGGCAATCAGCCCCAGCATTTT TRBV6-2/TRBV6-3 . few TRBJ1-5
CASSHGQKNTGELFF TGTGCCAGCAGCCATGGACAGAAGAACACCGGGGAGCTGTTTTTT TRBV9 . few TRBJ2-2
CASSLRQPAGYGYTF TGCGCCAGCAGCTTGAGACAGCCAGCGGGGTATGGCTACACCTTC TRBV5-1 . few TRBJ1-2
CASSLVAGGADTQYF TGTGCCAGCAGCTTAGTAGCGGGGGGGGCAGATACGCAGTATTTT TRBV7-2 TRBD2 . TRBJ2-3
CASRNLAGGSLTDTQYF TGTGCCAGCAGAAATCTAGCGGGGGGATCCCTCACAGATACGCAGTATTTT TRBV7-8 TRBD2 few TRBJ2-3
CASSRRTGYNEQFF TGCGCCAGCAGCCGTAGGACCGGGTACAATGAGCAGTTCTTC TRBV4-3 . few TRBJ2-1
CASSLGGGKNIQYF TGTGCCAGCAGCCTTGGAGGGGGCAAAAACATTCAGTACTTC TRBV3-1 . . TRBJ2-4
CASSPRTSGGQYNEQFF TGTGCCAGCAGCCCACGCACTAGCGGGGGGCAATACAATGAGCAGTTCTTC TRBV7-6 TRBD2 . TRBJ2-1
CASSPHGGYGEAFF TGTGCCAGCAGCCCCCACGGGGGGTATGGTGAAGCTTTCTTT TRBV7-2 . many TRBJ1-1
CASSYLGGGMAYEQFF TGTGCCAGCAGTTATCTGGGGGGGGGCATGGCCTATGAGCAGTTCTTC TRBV6-2/TRBV6-3 . . TRBJ2-1
CASLLHPRATETQYF TGTGCCAGCCTGCTCCACCCCAGGGCCACGGAGACCCAGTACTTC TRBV12-3/TRBV12-4 . . TRBJ2-5
CASSYMSRGSGEQFF TGTGCCAGCAGCTACATGTCCAGGGGGTCAGGTGAGCAGTTCTTC TRBV7-2 TRBD1 . TRBJ2-1
CSASGGAVNTEAFF TGCAGTGCAAGCGGGGGGGCAGTTAACACTGAAGCTTTCTTT TRBV20-1 . . TRBJ1-1
CASSLAGVGDTEAFF TGCGCCAGCAGCTTGGCCGGGGTAGGGGATACTGAAGCTTTCTTT TRBV5-1 . few TRBJ1-1
CASSFPRWLQETQYF TGTGCCAGCAGCTTCCCGCGGTGGCTCCAAGAGACCCAGTACTTC TRBV7-2 . few TRBJ2-5
CASSYGQGHNQPQHF TGTGCCAGCAGTTACGGACAGGGACATAATCAGCCCCAGCATTTT TRBV6-5 TRBD1 . TRBJ1-5
CASSITGGAAQETQYF TGTGCCAGCAGTATTACAGGGGGCGCGGCTCAAGAGACCCAGTACTTC TRBV27 TRBD1 . TRBJ2-5
CASSLYRLSGNTIYF TGTGCCAGCAGCTTATACCGGCTGTCTGGAAACACCATATATTTT TRBV7-2 . . TRBJ1-3
CASSPRTGRDSPLHF TGTGCCAGTAGTCCCCGGACAGGGAGAGACTCACCCCTCCACTTT TRBV19 TRBD1 . TRBJ1-6
CASDLAWSSGNTIYF TGTGCCAGCGACCTAGCGTGGAGCTCTGGAAACACCATATATTTT TRBV6-1 . few TRBJ1-3
CASSFGGDLPNTEAFF TGTGCCAGCAGTTTTGGGGGAGACCTCCCGAACACTGAAGCTTTCTTT TRBV12-3/TRBV12-4 . few TRBJ1-1
CSARDRSGWDNEQFF TGCAGTGCTAGAGATCGGTCAGGGTGGGACAATGAGCAGTTCTTC TRBV20-1 . few TRBJ2-1
CASTAGRSYNEQFF TGTGCCAGCACGGCGGGACGGAGCTACAATGAGCAGTTCTTC TRBV7-9 . few TRBJ2-1
CASSLDSGGTQPQHF TGTGCCAGCAGCTTAGATTCGGGGGGCACTCAGCCCCAGCATTTT TRBV7-9 . . TRBJ1-5
CASSSQAGRGETQYF TGTGCCAGCAGTTCACAAGCGGGGAGGGGGGAGACCCAGTACTTC TRBV12-3/TRBV12-4 . . TRBJ2-5
CSAGDSEGEKYF TGCAGTGCTGGGGACAGCGAAGGTGAGAAGTACTTC TRBV20-1 TRBD1 . TRBJ2-7
CSARAPRQGNTEAFF TGCAGTGCTAGAGCCCCGAGGCAGGGGAACACTGAAGCTTTCTTT TRBV20-1 . . TRBJ1-1
CASSLPWGQGATEQFF TGCGCCAGCAGCTTGCCATGGGGACAGGGGGCTACTGAGCAGTTCTTC TRBV5-1 TRBD1 . TRBJ2-1
CASSESIFQGTYEQYF TGTGCCAGCAGTGAATCGATCTTCCAGGGGACCTACGAGCAGTACTTC TRBV25-1 . few TRBJ2-7
CASSLDPGVHQPQHF TGCGCCAGCAGCTTGGACCCAGGGGTGCATCAGCCCCAGCATTTT TRBV5-1 . . TRBJ1-5
CASSLQGGSTEAFF TGCGCCAGCAGCTTGCAGGGGGGCAGCACTGAAGCTTTCTTT TRBV5-1 TRBD1 many TRBJ1-1
CSASETSGGARETQYF TGCAGTGCTAGCGAGACTAGCGGGGGGGCTCGAGAGACCCAGTACTTC TRBV20-1 TRBD2 . TRBJ2-5
CASSELDREVGYGYTF TGTGCCAGCAGTGAACTGGACAGGGAAGTGGGCTATGGCTACACCTTC TRBV25-1 TRBD1 few TRBJ1-2
CASSLEHNSPLHF TGTGCCAGCAGCTTAGAGCATAATTCACCCCTCCACTTT TRBV11-3 . few TRBJ1-6
CASSLRGVYGYTF TGCGCCAGCAGCTTGAGGGGGGTCTATGGCTACACCTTC TRBV5-1 . . TRBJ1-2
CAQDKSLFSTGELFF TGTGCCCAAGACAAAAGCCTTTTCAGTACCGGGGAGCTGTTTTTT TRBV7-9 . few TRBJ2-2
CASSLTGYNEKLFF TGTGCCAGCAGTTTAACCGGGTATAATGAAAAACTGTTTTTT TRBV12-3/TRBV12-4 . . TRBJ1-4
CASSQRQGPADTQYF TGTGCCAGCAGTCAAAGACAGGGGCCTGCAGATACGCAGTATTTT TRBV6-6 TRBD1 . TRBJ2-3
CASSLVSGNTGELFF TGTGCCAGCAGCTTAGTCTCCGGGAACACCGGGGAGCTGTTTTTT TRBV7-9 . . TRBJ2-2
CASSLASGEHGSYEQYF TGTGCCAGCAGCTTAGCGTCCGGGGAACACGGCTCCTACGAGCAGTACTTC TRBV7-6 . . TRBJ2-7
CSALGEYQETQYF TGCAGTGCTCTGGGGGAATACCAAGAGACCCAGTACTTC TRBV20-1 . few TRBJ2-5
CASSLSRHGANVLTF TGTGCCAGCAGCCTTTCGCGTCATGGGGCCAACGTCCTGACTTTC TRBV27 . . TRBJ2-6
CASSLEGRRTDYGYTF TGTGCCAGCAGCTTAGAGGGTCGTCGGACGGACTATGGCTACACCTTC TRBV13 . few TRBJ1-2
CASSPLGYEQYF TGTGCCAGCAGTCCCCTCGGATACGAGCAGTACTTC TRBV12-3/TRBV12-4 . . TRBJ2-7
CASSLFRGGAGSYRETQYF TGTGCCAGCAGTTTATTTCGCGGGGGGGCCGGATCGTATAGAGAGACCCAGTACTTC TRBV28 TRBD2 few TRBJ2-5
CASSSGTHTGELFF TGTGCCAGCAGCTCCGGGACACATACCGGGGAGCTGTTTTTT TRBV7-9 . once TRBJ2-2
CASSYHTSGVGELFF TGTGCCAGCAGTTACCATACTAGCGGGGTCGGGGAGCTGTTTTTT TRBV6-2/TRBV6-3 TRBD2 few TRBJ2-2
CATSGRQGLDTQYF TGTGCCACCAGCGGGAGACAGGGGTTAGATACGCAGTATTTT TRBV15 TRBD1 few TRBJ2-3
CASGTGGSYEQYF TGTGCCAGCGGGACAGGGGGATCTTACGAGCAGTACTTC TRBV7-9 TRBD1 many TRBJ2-7